The next 13 T cell receptor beta chains were all read from a single sample in a study of human T cells and chemical hapten exposure. MiXCR, run by TCRdb on the RACE reads, gives a single entry per CDR3 protein. This sample has about 80,000 distinct CDR3 sequences, with 12% to 15% found just once. Indicated time point: pre-sensitization, week 0. Treatment in this sample: therapeutic diphenylcyclopropenone sensitization with weekly scalp DPC. The sample in question was whole blood, obtained in connection with sensitization to the hapten diphenylcyclopropenone (DPC). These receptor sequences come from a woman in her fifties or sixties with alopecia areata. Some clones in this sample may be carry-over from other donors' samples.

This clonotype was counted only a few times. V is TRBV12-3 or TRBV12-4 and J is TRBJ1-2; 9 bases are a match to TRBD1. V lost 6 bases and J lost 2; bases outside the gene matches: 7. The CDR3 length is 15 residues. Here the CDR3 DNA reads TGTGCCAGCAGCCTAGGACAGGGGAGCAACTATGGCTACACCTTC. Its translation is CASSLGQGSNYGYTF.

This clonotype occurred many times. The J gene is TRBJ2-7, the V gene TRBV27, with TRBD2 as a possible D gene (5 bases). From germline, CDR1 is MNHEY and CDR2 SMNVEV (reference sequence). This CDR3 has 13 amino acids. V was trimmed by 10 bases and J by 5 bases, leaving 18 bases between them. CDR3 in DNA: TGTGCCACCGGGGATTTGAGTGCCGACGAGCAGTACTTC. Amino acid sequence: CATGDLSADEQYF.

This clonotype has a handful of counts. The genes are TRBV11-2 and TRBJ2-5, with a weak D call TRBD1 (6 bases). There are 14 residues in the CDR3. Germline CDR1 reads SGHAT; CDR2 reads FQNNGV. Between the trimmed V and J ends, which lost 3 bases and 5 bases, there was a span of 13 bases. CDR3 residues: CASSLTGTRETQYF. The DNA of the CDR3 is TGTGCCAGCAGCTTGACCGGGACAAGGGAGACCCAGTACTTC.

This chain joins TRBV11-2 and TRBJ1-4; D might be TRBD1 (5 bases). The CDR3 loop spans 18 amino acids. V shed 2 bases and J shed 0 bases, with 16 bases lying between them. From germline, CDR1 is SGHAT and CDR2 FQNNGV. As DNA, the CDR3 is TGTGCCAGCAGCTTAAGAACCGGGGGGTTCGCAACTAATGAAAAACTGTTTTTT. It encodes CASSLRTGGFATNEKLFF.

V gene TRBV20-1 combines with J gene TRBJ2-1; no clear D gene. Germline V gene data show CDR1 as DFQATT and CDR2 as SNEGSKA (reference sequence). CDR3 length: 11 amino acids. V was pared by 4 bases and J by 10 bases, with 11 bases between. CDR3 sequence (DNA): TGCAGTGCTAAATCAAATCGGGAGCAGTTCTTC. Translating it yields CSAKSNREQFF.

This sequence joins TRBV19 and TRBJ2-2; 9 bases map to TRBD1. Germline loops: CDR1 LNHDA, CDR2 SQIVND (reference sequence). Trimming cost V 2 bases and J 10 bases; bases outside gene matches: 8. The CDR3 consists of 15 residues. CDR3 residues: CASSIQWTGDQELFF. CDR3 in DNA: TGTGCCAGTAGTATACAATGGACAGGGGATCAGGAGCTGTTTTTT.

This clonotype was seen only a few times. The chain employs TRBV10-2 and TRBJ2-1; the D call may be TRBD1 or TRBD2 (5 bases each). Germline loops: CDR1 WSHSY, CDR2 SAAADI. CDR3 length: 11 residues. Trimming took off 6 bases at V and 9 bases at J, with 9 bases between the two ends. The CDR3 reads CASRLGVEQFF. The CDR3 bases are TGCGCCAGCAGACTAGGGGTTGAGCAGTTCTTC.

The chain has TRBV3-1 and TRBJ2-7; unclear D gene. Between the trimmed V and J ends, which lost 2 bases and 2 bases, there was a span of 16 bases. Looked up from germline, CDR1 is LGHDT and CDR2 is YNNKEL (reference sequence). This CDR3 has 16 residues. The CDR3 DNA is TGTGCCAGCAGCCAACCCTTAGACTCGAAAACCTACGAGCAGTACTTC. It translates to CASSQPLDSKTYEQYF.

The genes are TRBV12-3 or TRBV12-4 and TRBJ2-7; D possibly uses TRBD1 or TRBD2 (5 bases each). The CDR3 sequence is 16 residues long. V lost 6 bases and J lost 3, with 21 bases in between. This CDR3 reads CASRRITGTTYYEQYF. DNA of the CDR3: TGTGCCAGCAGACGAATCACCGGGACCACGTACTACGAGCAGTACTTC.

This clonotype turned up a few times. V gene TRBV20-1 combines with J gene TRBJ2-5, with D perhaps TRBD1 (5 bases). V dropped 5 bases and J dropped 5 bases, with 21 bases sitting between them. This CDR3 is built from 15 residues. Germline V gene sequence: CDR1 DFQATT, CDR2 SNEGSKA (reference sequence). The CDR3 is CSALRTFSTQETQYF. CDR3 sequence (DNA): TGCAGTGCTCTTAGGACATTCTCCACTCAGGAGACCCAGTACTTC.

This clonotype was observed at least ten times. The chain is built from TRBV4-3 and TRBJ2-3; D is unclear. CDR1 LGHNA and CDR2 YSLEER come from the germline V gene. V lost 3 bases and J lost 0, with 7 bases in between. This CDR3 comprises 14 residues. The CDR3 region has the DNA TGCGCCAGCAGCCACCTCCCTAGCACAGATACGCAGTATTTT. Protein sequence: CASSHLPSTDTQYF.

A few counts support this clonotype. V and J are TRBV29-1 and TRBJ2-5, with 8 bases fitting TRBD1. The CDR3 length is 13 residues. The germline gives CDR1 SQVTM, CDR2 ANQGSEA. J lost 5 bases, V lost 3 bases, and 5 bases had no gene match. This CDR3 reads CSVDSGGLETQYF. The CDR3 DNA reads TGCAGCGTTGATTCAGGGGGCCTTGAGACCCAGTACTTC. The entire variable domain, with the rest obtained from reference TRBV29-1 and TRBJ2-5, is as follows: SAVISQKPSRDICQRGTSLTIQCQVDSQVTMMFWYRQQPGQSLTLIATANQGSEATYESGFVIDKFPISRPNLTFSTLTVSNMSPEDSSIYLCSVDSGGLETQYFGPGTRLLVL.

The chain is built from TRBV12-3 or TRBV12-4 and TRBJ2-1; no definite D call. V shed 6 bases and J shed 5 bases, with 5 bases lying between them. The CDR3 runs 11 residues. The CDR3 nucleotides read TGTGCCAGCAGAAGCGACAATGAGCAGTTCTTC. Translating gives CASRSDNEQFF.